This is a list of T cell receptor beta chains from one sample in a study of blood T cell repertoires in COVID-19. Sequencing was performed with immunoSEQ multiplex PCR; in TCRdb, only in-frame clones are kept and a portion is missing. The table includes approximately 110,000 clones, around 88% detected once. What was sequenced was peripheral blood. Receptors were obtained from a human donor in a cohort sampled during active COVID-19. Each CDR3 is given with its conserved first and last residue. A D gene is named only where the DNA matches it firmly. Expanded clones get a size class; other rows say once, few or many, or leave the size out.

>-|16|TRBJ1-3|TRBV4-3|-
CASSQEKYSSGNTIYF
TGCGCCAGCAGCCAAGAAAAGTACAGCTCTGGAAACACCATATATTTT
>-|14|TRBJ2-5|TRBV4-3|TRBD2
CASSQDRGDGTQYF
TGCGCCAGCAGCCAAGATCGGGGGGATGGGACCCAGTACTTC
>-|19|TRBJ2-3|TRBV5-4|-
CASTPTPLTGPTSTDTQYF
TGTGCCAGCACCCCCACCCCCCTCACGGGTCCTACTAGCACAGATACGCAGTATTTT
>-|15|TRBJ2-5|TRBV5-1|TRBD1
CASSGQGALRETQYF
TGCGCCAGCAGCGGACAGGGGGCTCTAAGAGAGACCCAGTACTTC
>-|13|TRBJ2-2|TRBV19|TRBD1
CAINDRGAGELFF
TGTGCCATTAACGACAGGGGAGCCGGGGAGCTGTTTTTT
>-|17|TRBJ2-5|TRBV14|TRBD2
CASSQFPSGRAGETQYF
TGTGCCAGCAGCCAATTTCCTAGCGGGAGGGCCGGGGAGACCCAGTACTTC
>-|13|TRBJ1-1|TRBV3-1/TRBV3-2|-
CASSRKGDTEAFF
TGTGCCAGCAGCCGGAAGGGGGATACTGAAGCTTTCTTT
>-|13|TRBJ1-3|TRBV30|TRBD1
CAWNRGSGNTIYF
TGTGCCTGGAACAGGGGCTCTGGAAACACCATATATTTT
>once|15|TRBJ2-7|TRBV4-1|-
CASSQGQFTSYEQYF
TGCGCCAGCAGCCAAGGGCAGTTTACCTCCTACGAGCAGTACTTC
>-|16|TRBJ2-1|TRBV19|TRBD2
CATSRRTSGRGDEQFF
TGTGCCACGAGTAGGCGAACTAGCGGGAGGGGAGATGAGCAGTTCTTC
>-|16|TRBJ2-7|TRBV27|TRBD1
CASSLSLRQGPYEQYF
TGTGCCAGCAGTTTATCGCTTCGACAGGGGCCCTACGAGCAGTACTTC
>-|12|TRBJ2-2|TRBV30|TRBD1
CAWRGGGGELFF
TGTGCCTGGAGAGGGGGCGGCGGGGAGCTGTTTTTT
>-|17|TRBJ1-3|TRBV28|-
CASNLRGGALTGNTIYF
TGTGCCAGCAACCTTAGGGGGGGGGCGCTAACTGGAAACACCATATATTTT
>-|15|TRBJ1-4|TRBV11-2|TRBD1
CASSPIDRGSEKLFF
TGTGCCAGCAGCCCGATCGACAGGGGGAGTGAAAAACTGTTTTTT